These 30 T cell receptor beta chains were all obtained from the same sample, sequenced in a study of CD8+ T cells in alopecia areata. Once RNA had been extracted, it was reverse transcribed into cDNA to act as the sequencing template. Measured with immunoSEQ multiplex PCR; TCRdb has only the in-frame clones, and not every one. The sample holds some 100,000 clones, less than 45% seen once. Sequencing input: CD4+ T cells sorted from blood. The receptor source for this set is a human donor with alopecia areata.

The V gene is TRBV28, the J gene TRBJ2-1; 10 nucleotides agree with TRBD2. Trimming took 2 bases from V and 5 from J; bases not matched to a gene: 0. Germline loops: CDR1 MDHEN, CDR2 SYDVKM. The length of the CDR3 is 14 residues. CDR3 loop: CASSLTSGNNEQFF. In DNA, the CDR3 is TGTGCCAGCAGTTTAACTAGCGGGAACAATGAGCAGTTCTTC.

CDR3: CASSQVGGLAGSYEQYF. The CDR3 DNA reads TGCGCCAGCAGCCAAGTAGGAGGACTAGCGGGGTCATACGAGCAGTACTTC. J is TRBJ2-7 and V is TRBV4-3, with TRBD2 matching over 12 bases. The V segment lost 1 base and the J segment 4 bases; nucleotides outside the gene matches: 8. This CDR3 contains 17 residues. Germline values: CDR1 LGHNA, CDR2 YSLEER.

The V gene is TRBV15, the J gene TRBJ2-2; the D gene could be TRBD1 or TRBD2 (5 bases each). The CDR3 consists of 16 residues. V lost 1 base and J 0 bases, leaving 9 bases between the germline ends. The germline V gene has CDR1 LNHNV and CDR2 YYDKDF (reference sequence). In DNA form, the CDR3 reads TGTGCCACCAGCAGAGCCCAGGGAGCGAACACCGGGGAGCTGTTTTTT. Its translation is CATSRAQGANTGELFF. Full variable domain (missing parts from reference TRBV15 and TRBJ2-2): DAMVIQNPRYQVTQFGKPVTLSCSQTLNHNVMYWYQQKSSQAPKLLFHYYDKDFNNEADTPDNFQSRRPNTSFCFLDIRSPGLGDTAMYLCATSRAQGANTGELFFGEGSRLTVL.

The V and J genes are TRBV14 and TRBJ2-4; D call uncertain. V lost 1 base and J lost 0, with 10 bases in between. Looked up from germline, CDR1 is SGHDN and CDR2 is FVKESK. The CDR3 has 16 amino acids. The CDR3 DNA reads TGTGCCAGCAGCCAAGGGCAGGCCCTAGCCAAAAACATTCAGTACTTC. Residues: CASSQGQALAKNIQYF.

The chain uses TRBV29-1 and TRBJ1-2, with D perhaps matching TRBD1 (5 bases). Looked up from germline, CDR1 is SQVTM and CDR2 is ANQGSEA. The ends were cut back, 3 bases at V and 1 base at J, with 18 bases in the middle. CDR3 length equals 16 residues. DNA for the CDR3: TGCAGCGTTGAGGGGGGAGTTGGTAGCATTAACTATGGCTACACCTTC. Protein: CSVEGGVGSINYGYTF.

The chain couples TRBV18 to TRBJ1-1; D remains unclear. Looked up from germline, CDR1 is KGHSH and CDR2 is LQKENI. The CDR3 runs to 14 residues. V was trimmed by 6 bases and J by 1 base, leaving 12 bases between them. CDR3 loop: CASSLSRANTEAFF. DNA of the CDR3: TGTGCCAGCTCCCTATCAAGGGCGAACACTGAAGCTTTCTTT. Full variable domain (remainder filled in from reference TRBV18 and TRBJ1-1): NAGVMQNPRHLVRRRGQEARLRCSPMKGHSHVYWYRQLPEEGLKFMVYLQKENIIDESGMPKERFSAEFPKEGPSILRIQQVVRGDSAAYFCASSLSRANTEAFFGQGTRLTVV.

The V and J genes are TRBV2 and TRBJ2-5, with TRBD2 as a possible D gene (6 bases). Deletions cut 3 bases from V and 1 base from J, with 15 bases between. CDR1 SNHLY and CDR2 FYNNEI come from the germline V gene. CDR3 size: 16 residues. This CDR3 is CASSESRGSLQETQYF. In nucleotides, the CDR3 is TGTGCCAGCAGTGAGAGCCGGGGGAGTCTCCAAGAGACCCAGTACTTC.

This clone occurred once. V is TRBV5-1 and J is TRBJ2-5; 10 bases fit TRBD2. The CDR3 extends over 15 amino acids. V lost 0 bases, J lost 5 bases, and 4 bases stayed unmatched. The V gene's germline CDR1 is SGHRS and CDR2 YFSETQ. CDR3 protein: CASSLGLAGFETQYF. The CDR3 DNA reads TGCGCCAGCAGCTTGGGACTAGCGGGTTTTGAGACCCAGTACTTC.

This clone was detected once. The chain combines TRBV5-1 with TRBJ2-3, with 12 positions matching TRBD1. Germline trimming cut 3 bases from V and 0 bases from J; bases unmatched to any gene: 8. CDR3 length equals 18 residues. Germline loops: CDR1 SGHRS, CDR2 YFSETQ. The CDR3 DNA reads as TGCGCCAGCAGCTCAGGGACAGGGGGCCTGCCTAGCACAGATACGCAGTATTTT. Its protein is CASSSGTGGLPSTDTQYF.

The chain is built from TRBV30 and TRBJ1-5; D gene ambiguous. Germline values: CDR1 GTSNPN, CDR2 SVGIG (reference sequence). The CDR3 consists of 13 residues. V lost 2 bases and J lost 5, with 10 bases in between. The CDR3 nucleotides read TGTGCCTGGAGTTCCAAAAAATATCAGCCCCAGCATTTT. Residues: CAWSSKKYQPQHF.

In its sample, this clone was seen a few times. This rearrangement joins TRBV7-9 to TRBJ2-1, with D unresolved. Germline V CDR1 and CDR2: SEHNR, FQNEAQ (reference sequence). The CDR3 runs 13 residues. Trimming removed 5 bases at V and 6 bases at J, with 11 bases between. The DNA of the CDR3 is TGTGCCAGCAGCCCTCAGCAGGCCAATGAGCAGTTCTTC. Its protein is CASSPQQANEQFF.

The gene calls are TRBV18 and TRBJ2-2; D perhaps matches TRBD1 (5 bases). CDR1 and CDR2 from the germline V gene are KGHSH and LQKENI. Trimming cost V 3 bases and J 6 bases, with 8 bases left between them. The CDR3 extends over 13 amino acids. The CDR3 sequence: CASSPSTAGELFF. The CDR3 DNA sequence: TGTGCCAGCTCACCGTCGACAGCCGGGGAGCTGTTTTTT.

This clone was picked up one time. The V gene is TRBV29-1, the J gene TRBJ1-1; tentative D call: TRBD1 (5 bases). V was trimmed by 8 bases and J by 0 bases, leaving 22 bases between them. The CDR3 totals 16 residues. The germline V gene encodes CDR1 SQVTM and CDR2 ANQGSEA. The CDR3 DNA sequence: TGCAGCTACGCTGGGGGACCGGGACGTTTGAACACTGAAGCTTTCTTT. Protein product: CSYAGGPGRLNTEAFF.

The chain has TRBV5-1 and TRBJ2-5; D tentatively fits TRBD1 or TRBD2 (5 bases each). CDR3 length: 15 amino acids. Trimming shortened V by 0 bases and J by 4 bases, and 13 bases separated the two germline ends. Germline V lookup: CDR1 SGHRS, CDR2 YFSETQ. The CDR3 loop reads CASSLVTGTGETQYF. The CDR3 DNA sequence: TGCGCCAGCAGCTTGGTTACCGGGACGGGAGAGACCCAGTACTTC.

The chain uses TRBV7-3 and TRBJ2-5; TRBD2 aligns across 7 bases. Germline V CDR1 and CDR2: SGHTA, FQGTGA. The ends lost 0 bases at V and 1 base at J; junction bases unmatched: 2. The length of the CDR3 is 15 residues. The CDR3 nucleotides are TGTGCCAGCAGCTTAACCCCTAGCGGCCAAGAGACCCAGTACTTC. This gives the protein CASSLTPSGQETQYF.

The rearrangement links TRBV2 to TRBJ2-3; the match to TRBD2 covers 13 bases. Germline V CDR1 and CDR2: SNHLY, FYNNEI. This CDR3 is 14 amino acids long. Trimming took 6 bases from V and 7 from J; bases not matched to a gene: 4. The CDR3 region is CASRETSGRYTQYF. For the CDR3, the DNA is TGTGCCAGCAGGGAGACTAGCGGGAGGTATACGCAGTATTTT. Based on the CDR3 plus reference TRBV2 and TRBJ2-3, the full variable domain is EPEVTQTPSHQVTQMGQEVILRCVPISNHLYFYWYRQILGQKVEFLVSFYNNEISEKSEIFDDQFSVERPDGSNFTLKIRSTKLEDSAMYFCASRETSGRYTQYFGPGTRLTVL.

This clone appeared a few times. The V call is TRBV29-1, the J call TRBJ2-5, with TRBD1 matching over 7 bases. The CDR3 is 13 residues long. Unmatched junction bases numbered 3, after V lost 4 bases and J lost 1 base. Germline assignment: CDR1 SQVTM and CDR2 ANQGSEA. In nucleotides, the CDR3 is TGCAGCGTTGCGGGACAGCCCCAAGAGACCCAGTACTTC. As protein: CSVAGQPQETQYF.

The chain links TRBV5-1 to TRBJ1-1, with 7 positions matching TRBD1. Germline CDR1 is SGHRS and CDR2 is YFSETQ. Losses at the gene ends were 5 bases for V and 1 base for J; bases not matched to a gene: 5. The CDR3 covers 14 residues. The CDR3 is CASRGDSPNTEAFF. CDR3 nucleotides: TGCGCCAGCAGGGGGGACAGCCCGAACACTGAAGCTTTCTTT. Looking up the rest from reference TRBV5-1 and TRBJ1-1 gives the full variable domain: KAGVTQTPRYLIKTRGQQVTLSCSPISGHRSVSWYQQTPGQGLQFLFEYFSETQRNKGNFPGRFSGRQFSNSRSEMNVSTLELGDSALYLCASRGDSPNTEAFFGQGTRLTVV.

This chain connects TRBV29-1 to TRBJ2-3; 10 positions match TRBD1. In germline, CDR1 is SQVTM, CDR2 ANQGSEA. Germline trimming cut 6 bases from V and 2 bases from J; bases unmatched to any gene: 23. The CDR3 loop spans 20 amino acids. In DNA form, the CDR3 reads TGCAGCGTCGCAGCGGGACAGGGGTTATGGATCCCGGGGGACACAGATACGCAGTATTTT. Its protein product is CSVAAGQGLWIPGDTDTQYF.

The chain joins TRBV29-1 to TRBJ2-5; 11 bases fit TRBD2. Germline-derived CDR1 and CDR2 are SQVTM and ANQGSEA. The CDR3 consists of 12 residues. V shed 7 bases and J 4 bases; nucleotides not matched to a gene: 2. The CDR3: CSGGLAGETQYF. For the CDR3, the DNA is TGCAGCGGCGGACTAGCGGGAGAGACCCAGTACTTC.

V gene TRBV28 combines with J gene TRBJ2-5; D unclear. The CDR3 sequence is 11 residues long. The V gene lost 4 bases and the J gene lost 5 bases, with 5 bases spanning the gap. CDR1 and CDR2 (germline): MDHEN, SYDVKM. The CDR3 protein is CASSSLETQYF. As DNA, the CDR3 is TGTGCCAGCAGTTCGTTGGAGACCCAGTACTTC. The full variable domain, completed using reference TRBV28 and TRBJ2-5, is DVKVTQSSRYLVKRTGEKVFLECVQDMDHENMFWYRQDPGLGLRLIYFSYDVKMKEKGDIPEGYSVSREKKERFSLILESASTNQTSMYLCASSSLETQYFGPGTRLLVL.

The rearrangement links TRBV7-9 to TRBJ1-1, with TRBD1 as a possible D gene (5 bases). The CDR3 spans 16 residues. Germline loops: CDR1 SEHNR, CDR2 FQNEAQ (reference sequence). Between the trimmed V and J ends, which lost 1 base and 10 bases, there was a span of 22 bases. CDR3 in DNA: TGTGCCAGCAGCTTAGTTGCCGGGACTTCCGTTGGGGTAGCTTTCTTT. Residues: CASSLVAGTSVGVAFF.

The rearrangement uses TRBV29-1 and TRBJ1-2; D not resolved. The CDR3 extends over 12 amino acids. Germline CDR1 and CDR2: SQVTM and ANQGSEA. The V gene lost 7 bases and the J gene lost 6 bases, with 15 bases spanning the gap. The CDR3 region is CSDRDPFHGYTF. CDR3 in DNA: TGCAGCGACCGCGACCCATTTCATGGCTACACCTTC.

This clone has only a few counts. This sequence joins TRBV5-4 and TRBJ2-5; unclear D gene. The V and J ends lost 2 bases and 4 bases respectively, with 12 bases between them. Germline V gene sequence: CDR1 SGHNT, CDR2 YYREEE (reference sequence). The CDR3 is made up of 14 amino acids. DNA for the CDR3: TGTGCCAGCAGCTTAGCCGCCACTCGAGAGACCCAGTACTTC. Translated, it gives CASSLAATRETQYF.

The chain employs TRBV7-8 and TRBJ1-1; 8 bases line up with TRBD1. CDR3 length equals 15 residues. Germline V gives CDR1 SGHVS, CDR2 FQNEAQ. Trimming cost V 4 bases and J 3 bases; bases outside gene matches: 7. In DNA, the CDR3 is TGTGCCAGCAGCTCCCAGGGGGCGGGATACACTGAAGCTTTCTTT. Its translation: CASSSQGAGYTEAFF. The full variable domain, rest sourced from reference TRBV7-8 and TRBJ1-1, is GAGVSQSPRYKVAKRGQDVALRCDPISGHVSLFWYQQALGQGPEFLTYFQNEAQLDKSGLPSDRFFAERPEGSVSTLKIQRTQQEDSAVYLCASSSQGAGYTEAFFGQGTRLTVV.

The sample holds a few counts of this clone. The chain employs TRBV7-9 and TRBJ1-1; D is undetermined. CDR1 is SEHNR, CDR2 FQNEAQ, per germline (reference sequence). This CDR3 has 14 amino acids. The V end lost 2 bases, the J end lost 10 bases, and 17 bases lay between the germline ends. The CDR3 loop is CASSLKAPSGRAFF. The CDR3 bases are TGTGCCAGCAGCTTAAAGGCCCCGTCCGGCCGAGCTTTCTTT.

The chain has TRBV29-1 and TRBJ2-5; TRBD1 matches at 12 bases. Germline loops: CDR1 SQVTM, CDR2 ANQGSEA. The CDR3 extends over 13 amino acids. Trimming at V came to 7 bases and at J to 11 bases, leaving 11 bases not matched to a gene. The CDR3 sequence is CSALGQGAGEQYF. The CDR3 DNA reads TGCAGCGCCCTGGGACAGGGGGCTGGAGAGCAGTACTTC.

The sample holds one count of this clone. The chain employs TRBV6-5 and TRBJ2-3; maybe TRBD1 (6 bases). Trimming pared 4 bases from V and 2 bases from J, leaving 7 bases between. Germline CDR1 and CDR2: MNHEY and SVGAGI. The CDR3 sequence is 13 residues long. CDR3 nucleotides: TGTGCCAGCAGTTGGACAGCCACAGATACGCAGTATTTT. As protein: CASSWTATDTQYF.

This clone was recorded a few times. The J gene is TRBJ1-1, the V gene TRBV11-2; 9 bases map to TRBD1. The CDR3 loop spans 14 amino acids. CDR1 SGHAT and CDR2 FQNNGV come from the germline V gene. V was pared by 3 bases and J by 7 bases, with 6 bases of the junction left unmatched. CDR3 nucleotide sequence: TGTGCCAGCAGCTTTCGACAGGGGGATTTTGAAGCTTTCTTT. The encoded protein is CASSFRQGDFEAFF.

The V gene is TRBV27, the J gene TRBJ2-7; TRBD2 matches at 8 bases. Trimming cost V 4 bases and J 0 bases; bases outside gene matches: 8. This CDR3 region has 16 residues. Germline V gives CDR1 MNHEY, CDR2 SMNVEV (reference sequence). The CDR3 loop reads CASSSLGGRSSYEQYF. As DNA, the CDR3 is TGTGCCAGCAGTTCCCTCGGCGGGAGGAGCTCCTACGAGCAGTACTTC.